This is a list of T cell receptor beta chains from one sample in a study of T cell responses to AZD1222 COVID-19 vaccine. Profiling relied on immunoSEQ multiplex PCR, and the TCRdb table lists in-frame clones only, not all of them. The sample has approximately 160,000 clones; about 92% are singletons. The starting material was peripheral blood, obtained 28 days after the second AZD1222 dose. The receptors come from an adult who received the AZD1222 COVID-19 vaccine. Both conserved end residues are part of each CDR3. The D gene is left open where the match is weak. Not all rows give a size; the values are once, few, many and, for expanded clones, a class.

abundance: -
v_gene: TRBV5-1
j_gene: TRBJ2-7
len: 14
d_gene: TRBD1
CDR3nt: TGCGCCAGCAGTACGGGACAGGGTTCTTACGAGCAGTACTTC
CDR3aa: CASSTGQGSYEQYF

abundance: once
v_gene: TRBV5-1
j_gene: TRBJ2-3
len: 15
d_gene: -
CDR3nt: TGCGCCAGCAGCAAAGGCTATACTAGCACAGATACGCAGTATTTT
CDR3aa: CASSKGYTSTDTQYF

abundance: few
v_gene: TRBV29-1
j_gene: TRBJ1-2
len: 13
d_gene: TRBD1
CDR3nt: TGCAGCGTTGAAGGGACAGGATCATATGGCTACACCTTC
CDR3aa: CSVEGTGSYGYTF

abundance: -
v_gene: TRBV18
j_gene: TRBJ1-3
len: 15
d_gene: -
CDR3nt: TGTGCCAGCTCACCACCAGGAGGTGCGGGAAACACCATATATTTT
CDR3aa: CASSPPGGAGNTIYF

abundance: -
v_gene: TRBV5-1
j_gene: TRBJ1-4
len: 14
d_gene: -
CDR3nt: TGCGCCAGCAGCGAGGGGCGCTTGCTCGAAAAACTGTTTTTT
CDR3aa: CASSEGRLLEKLFF

abundance: -
v_gene: TRBV19
j_gene: TRBJ1-1
len: 11
d_gene: -
CDR3nt: TGTGCCAGTAGCTTGAACACTGAAGCTTTCTTT
CDR3aa: CASSLNTEAFF

abundance: -
v_gene: TRBV6-5
j_gene: TRBJ1-1
len: 13
d_gene: -
CDR3nt: TGTGCCAGCAGTTCGCAGGGATGGACTGAAGCTTTCTTT
CDR3aa: CASSSQGWTEAFF

abundance: -
v_gene: TRBV12-3/TRBV12-4
j_gene: TRBJ1-1
len: 13
d_gene: -
CDR3nt: TGTGCCAGCAGCCTCGGTTGGGGAACTGAAGCTTTCTTT
CDR3aa: CASSLGWGTEAFF

abundance: -
v_gene: TRBV11-2
j_gene: TRBJ2-1
len: 16
d_gene: -
CDR3nt: TGTGCCAGCAGCTTAGCCGCGGGGAGATCCTACAATGAGCAGTTCTTC
CDR3aa: CASSLAAGRSYNEQFF

abundance: -
v_gene: TRBV27
j_gene: TRBJ1-1
len: 14
d_gene: -
CDR3nt: TGTGCCAGCACTCTGGGGGACGGTAACACTGAAGCTTTCTTT
CDR3aa: CASTLGDGNTEAFF

abundance: -
v_gene: TRBV18
j_gene: TRBJ1-2
len: 18
d_gene: -
CDR3nt: TGTGCCAGCTCACCTCAAGAGCAGAGTACCTACTCTGCTGGTGGCTACACCTTC
CDR3aa: CASSPQEQSTYSAGGYTF

abundance: -
v_gene: TRBV7-9
j_gene: TRBJ2-3
len: 16
d_gene: TRBD2
CDR3nt: TGTGCCAGCAGTGGCGGGGGGGCCGGTGGCACAGATACGCAGTATTTT
CDR3aa: CASSGGGAGGTDTQYF

abundance: -
v_gene: TRBV10-1
j_gene: TRBJ1-5
len: 17
d_gene: TRBD1
CDR3nt: TGCGCCAGCAGTCATCGGACAGGGTATCATAGCAATCAGCCCCAGCATTTT
CDR3aa: CASSHRTGYHSNQPQHF

abundance: -
v_gene: TRBV2
j_gene: TRBJ1-1
len: 13
d_gene: -
CDR3nt: TGTGCCAGCAGGACCCCCATGAACACTGAAGCTTTCTTT
CDR3aa: CASRTPMNTEAFF

abundance: -
v_gene: TRBV6-5
j_gene: TRBJ1-1
len: 13
d_gene: TRBD1
CDR3nt: TGTGCCAGCAGTTCGGGACAGTACACTGAAGCTTTCTTT
CDR3aa: CASSSGQYTEAFF

abundance: -
v_gene: TRBV27
j_gene: TRBJ2-7
len: 13
d_gene: -
CDR3nt: TGTGCCAGCAGTCAACAGGGCTCCTACGAGCAGTACTTC
CDR3aa: CASSQQGSYEQYF

abundance: -
v_gene: TRBV19
j_gene: TRBJ1-4
len: 15
d_gene: -
CDR3nt: TGTGCCAGTAGTTCGGGAGGTCCACCCGGTGAAAAACTGTTTTTT
CDR3aa: CASSSGGPPGEKLFF

abundance: -
v_gene: TRBV6-5
j_gene: TRBJ1-4
len: 15
d_gene: TRBD1
CDR3nt: TGTGCCAGCAGCCAAGGGGGGACAGGGGGAGAAAAACTGTTTTTT
CDR3aa: CASSQGGTGGEKLFF

abundance: -
v_gene: TRBV5-6
j_gene: TRBJ2-3
len: 11
d_gene: -
CDR3nt: TGTGCCAGCACCCGGGGGGATACGCAGTATTTT
CDR3aa: CASTRGDTQYF

abundance: -
v_gene: TRBV5-4
j_gene: TRBJ1-4
len: 13
d_gene: TRBD1
CDR3nt: TGTGCCAGCAGCGTTGACAGGGTTGAAAAACTGTTTTTT
CDR3aa: CASSVDRVEKLFF

abundance: -
v_gene: TRBV5-1
j_gene: TRBJ2-7
len: 15
d_gene: -
CDR3nt: TGCGCCAGCAGCTTGGAAGGTCCGGACGGATACGAGCAGTACTTC
CDR3aa: CASSLEGPDGYEQYF

abundance: -
v_gene: TRBV4-2
j_gene: TRBJ1-2
len: 14
d_gene: -
CDR3nt: TGTGCCAGCAGCCAAGATTGGCGGGTTGGCGGCTACACCTTC
CDR3aa: CASSQDWRVGGYTF

abundance: -
v_gene: TRBV2
j_gene: TRBJ1-3
len: 15
d_gene: TRBD1
CDR3nt: TGTGCCAGCAGGGCAGACAGGGCGGGAAGAAACACCATATATTTT
CDR3aa: CASRADRAGRNTIYF

abundance: -
v_gene: TRBV7-2
j_gene: TRBJ2-3
len: 18
d_gene: TRBD2
CDR3nt: TGTGCCAGCAGCCTTCTTGCTATAGCGGGGGGTTTGGTAGATACGCAGTATTTT
CDR3aa: CASSLLAIAGGLVDTQYF

abundance: -
v_gene: TRBV2
j_gene: TRBJ1-2
len: 14
d_gene: -
CDR3nt: TGTGCCAGCAGCCAGCGAGGGAGGCCCTATGGCTACACCTTC
CDR3aa: CASSQRGRPYGYTF

abundance: -
v_gene: TRBV14
j_gene: TRBJ1-2
len: 17
d_gene: TRBD1
CDR3nt: TGTGCCAGCAGCCAAGAATTGATGGGACAGGGGGACTATGGCTACACCTTC
CDR3aa: CASSQELMGQGDYGYTF

abundance: -
v_gene: TRBV27
j_gene: TRBJ1-2
len: 14
d_gene: TRBD1
CDR3nt: TGTGCCAGCAGCCCCCTGCGACAGGGGGTTGGCTACACCTTC
CDR3aa: CASSPLRQGVGYTF

abundance: once
v_gene: TRBV29-1
j_gene: TRBJ1-2
len: 11
d_gene: -
CDR3nt: TGCAGCGTTGCATTCAACTATGGCTACACCTTC
CDR3aa: CSVAFNYGYTF

abundance: once
v_gene: TRBV6-4
j_gene: TRBJ1-5
len: 15
d_gene: -
CDR3nt: TGTGCCAGCACAGTCGGGTATGGCAGCAATCAGCCCCAGCATTTT
CDR3aa: CASTVGYGSNQPQHF

abundance: -
v_gene: TRBV12-3/TRBV12-4
j_gene: TRBJ1-5
len: 13
d_gene: -
CDR3nt: TGTGCCAGCAGCCAGACAGTCAATCAGCCCCAGCATTTT
CDR3aa: CASSQTVNQPQHF

abundance: -
v_gene: TRBV3-1/TRBV3-2
j_gene: TRBJ1-3
len: 17
d_gene: TRBD1
CDR3nt: TGTGCCAGCAGCCCCTACAGGGGGCAGAGCTCTGGAAACACCATATATTTT
CDR3aa: CASSPYRGQSSGNTIYF